This T cell receptor beta chain was sequenced in a study of OX40 agonist ivuxolimab in advanced cancers. Turning to the study itself: The study gave patients intravenous ivuxolimab at 0.01 to 10 mg/kg every 2 weeks. Study observations and caveats: Among T cells, CD8+ cells averaged more expanded clones than CD4+ cells.

A note on this clone: Its target is not known.

Sequencing was performed with immunoSEQ multiplex PCR; in TCRdb, only in-frame clones are kept and a portion is missing. The table lists under 90,000 clones, 85% to 90% of them singletons. This CDR3 is built from 18 residues. Germline CDR1 SEHNR, CDR2 FQNEAQ (reference sequence). Trimming cost V 5 bases and J 0 bases, with 19 bases left between them. The chain has TRBV7-9 and TRBJ2-2; TRBD2 is a possible D gene (6 bases). The clonotype comes from an adult with an advanced solid tumor such as melanoma, head and neck, liver or kidney cancer. The sequences come from CD4+ or CD8+ T cells sorted from blood, collected in a trial of the OX40 agonist ivuxolimab. Written as DNA, the CDR3 is TGTGCCAGCAGCCCCGCCCACTATGCGGGACCGAACACCGGGGAGCTGTTTTTT. The encoded protein is CASSPAHYAGPNTGELFF.